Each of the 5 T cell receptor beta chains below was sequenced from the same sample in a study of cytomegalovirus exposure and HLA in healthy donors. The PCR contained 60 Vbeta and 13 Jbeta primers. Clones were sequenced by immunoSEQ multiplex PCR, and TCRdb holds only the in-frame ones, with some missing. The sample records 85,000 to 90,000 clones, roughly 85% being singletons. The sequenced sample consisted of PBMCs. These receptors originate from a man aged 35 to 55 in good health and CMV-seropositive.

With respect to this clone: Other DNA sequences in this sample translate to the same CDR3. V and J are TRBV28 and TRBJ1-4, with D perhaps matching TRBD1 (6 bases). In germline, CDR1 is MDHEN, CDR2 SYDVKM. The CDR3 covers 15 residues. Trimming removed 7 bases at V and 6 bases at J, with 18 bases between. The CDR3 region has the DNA TGTGCCAGCACCGGCAGGGACATACCTGATGAAAAACTGTTTTTT. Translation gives CASTGRDIPDEKLFF.

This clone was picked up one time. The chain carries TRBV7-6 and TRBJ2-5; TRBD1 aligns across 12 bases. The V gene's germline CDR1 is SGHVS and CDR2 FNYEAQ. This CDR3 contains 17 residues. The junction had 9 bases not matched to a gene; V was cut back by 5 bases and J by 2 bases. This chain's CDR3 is CASSPSGQGAGQETQYF. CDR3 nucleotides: TGTGCCAGCAGCCCCTCGGGACAGGGGGCTGGTCAAGAGACCCAGTACTTC.

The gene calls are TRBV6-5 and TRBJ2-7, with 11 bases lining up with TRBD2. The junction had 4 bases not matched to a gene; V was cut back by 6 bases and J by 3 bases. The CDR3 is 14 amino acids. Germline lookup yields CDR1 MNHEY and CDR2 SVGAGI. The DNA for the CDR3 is TGTGCCAGCAGATCACTAGCGGGAGTCTACGAGCAGTACTTC. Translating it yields CASRSLAGVYEQYF.

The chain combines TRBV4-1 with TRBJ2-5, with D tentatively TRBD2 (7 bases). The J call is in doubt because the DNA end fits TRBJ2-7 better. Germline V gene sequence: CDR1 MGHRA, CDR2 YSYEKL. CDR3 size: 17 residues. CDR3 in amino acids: CASSLTAGAGISYEQYF. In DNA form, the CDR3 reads TGCGCCAGCAGCCTCACCGCGGGGGCGGGGATATCCTACGAGCAGTACTTC.

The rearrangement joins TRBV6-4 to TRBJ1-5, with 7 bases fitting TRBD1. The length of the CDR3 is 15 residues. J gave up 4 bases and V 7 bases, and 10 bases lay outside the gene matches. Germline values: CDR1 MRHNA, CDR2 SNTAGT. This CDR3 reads CASIRGAKPNQPQHF. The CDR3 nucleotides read TGTGCCAGCATCAGGGGGGCAAAGCCAAATCAGCCCCAGCATTTT.